These 23 T cell receptor beta chains originate from one sample sequenced in a study of neurological immune-mediated disorders. Time point defined: longitudinal time-point 1 (baseline). In TCRdb, the 5' RACE reads were re-called with MiXCR into one record per CDR3 protein. This table has tens of thousands of distinct CDR3 sequences, under 4% appearing once. The sample taken for sequencing was PBMCs. These receptors were taken from a woman aged 55-70 years with multiple sclerosis.

V and J are TRBV29-1 and TRBJ1-4; 8 bases fit TRBD1. The V gene end was trimmed by 5 bases and the J gene end by 8 bases; junction bases not matched to a gene: 7. Germline V gives CDR1 SQVTM, CDR2 ANQGSEA. This CDR3 is built from 13 residues. CDR3 DNA sequence: TGCAGCGTTCAGGGGGCGCGGGGGGAAAAACTGTTTTTT. It encodes CSVQGARGEKLFF. Looking up the rest from reference TRBV29-1 and TRBJ1-4 gives the full variable domain: SAVISQKPSRDICQRGTSLTIQCQVDSQVTMMFWYRQQPGQSLTLIATANQGSEATYESGFVIDKFPISRPNLTFSTLTVSNMSPEDSSIYLCSVQGARGEKLFFGSGTQLSVL.

This clonotype was detected ten times or more. The V gene is TRBV10-3, the J gene TRBJ1-2; weak D call: TRBD1 (6 bases). V dropped 6 bases and J dropped 0 bases, with 11 bases sitting between them. This CDR3 contains 14 residues. Germline CDR1 reads ENHRY; CDR2 reads SYGVKD. DNA of the CDR3: TGTGCCATCAGGGGGGACACCACTAACTATGGCTACACCTTC. Amino acids: CAIRGDTTNYGYTF.

The table lists this clonotype with many counts. This rearrangement joins TRBV16 to TRBJ2-7; 11 bases map to TRBD2. The CDR3 is made up of 15 amino acids. With V trimmed by 4 bases and J by 1 base, 3 bases remained unmatched. Germline lookup yields CDR1 KGHSY and CDR2 FQNENV. The CDR3 here is CASSPRLAGSYEQYF. The CDR3 nucleotides read TGTGCCAGCAGCCCCCGACTAGCGGGGTCCTACGAGCAGTACTTC.

At least ten counts were recorded for this clonotype. The chain has TRBV5-1 and TRBJ2-5; 8 bases align to TRBD1. The CDR3 extends over 14 amino acids. Per the germline V gene, CDR1 is SGHRS and CDR2 is YFSETQ. V gave up 4 bases and J gave up 6 bases; unmatched junction bases: 8. CDR3: CASSPRTGTKTQYF. Here the CDR3 DNA reads TGCGCCAGCAGCCCACGGACAGGGACCAAGACCCAGTACTTC.

This clonotype was recorded at least ten times. The rearrangement joins TRBV12-3 or TRBV12-4 to TRBJ1-4; D is unclear. This CDR3 has 13 residues. The V end lost 2 bases, the J end lost 8 bases, and 9 bases lay between the germline ends. CDR3 in DNA: TGTGCCAGCAGTTTATCTGGGGTCGAAAAACTGTTTTTT. Protein product: CASSLSGVEKLFF.

The chain uses TRBV12-3 or TRBV12-4 and TRBJ2-2, with D perhaps matching TRBD2 (6 bases). V was cut by 6 bases and J by 7 bases, with 15 bases left in between. The length of the CDR3 is 14 residues. CDR3 DNA: TGTGCCAGCAGCTACTTGGGAGGACACGGGGAGCTGTTTTTT. Residues: CASSYLGGHGELFF.

Many counts were recorded for this clonotype. This chain uses TRBV5-1 with TRBJ2-3; D not certain. V was cut by 5 bases and J by 0 bases, with 10 bases left in between. Per germline, CDR1 SGHRS and CDR2 YFSETQ. The CDR3 spans 14 residues. The CDR3 DNA sequence: TGCGCCAGCAGAGTCGAGCCAAGCACAGATACGCAGTATTTT. Translation gives CASRVEPSTDTQYF.

This clonotype showed up many times. The chain uses TRBV5-6 and TRBJ2-3; D call uncertain. V shed 1 base and J shed 2 bases, with 11 bases lying between them. Germline V CDR1 and CDR2: SGHDT, YYEEEE. The CDR3 is 15 amino acids. The CDR3 protein is CASSLTLLNTDTQYF. The CDR3 coding sequence is TGTGCCAGCAGCTTGACGCTTCTAAACACAGATACGCAGTATTTT. Together with reference TRBV5-6 and TRBJ2-3, the CDR3 gives the full variable domain: DAGVTQSPTHLIKTRGQQVTLRCSPKSGHDTVSWYQQALGQGPQFIFQYYEEEERQRGNFPDRFSGHQFPNYSSELNVNALLLGDSALYLCASSLTLLNTDTQYFGPGTRLTVL.

This clonotype occurred many times. The chain couples TRBV3-1 to TRBJ2-1; TRBD2 matches 9 bases. Germline V lookup: CDR1 LGHDT, CDR2 YNNKEL (reference sequence). The CDR3 consists of 15 residues. The ends lost 3 bases at V and 8 bases at J; junction bases unmatched: 8. The DNA of the CDR3 is TGTGCCAGCAGCCACTTTAGCGGGGGCGGCGATGAGCAGTTCTTC. Protein product: CASSHFSGGGDEQFF.

This clonotype was recorded at least ten times. V usage is TRBV7-9 and J usage is TRBJ2-5, with D possibly being TRBD2 (5 bases). This CDR3 has 12 residues. The germline CDR1 and CDR2 sequences are SEHNR and FQNEAQ (reference sequence). V was shortened by 7 bases and J by 3 bases, with 9 bases between the two germline ends. The CDR3 DNA sequence: TGTGCCAGCATCGGACTGGAAGAGACCCAGTACTTC. Its protein is CASIGLEETQYF.

This clonotype was recorded many times. The rearrangement links TRBV20-1 to TRBJ1-2; no definite D call. Germline-derived CDR1 and CDR2 are DFQATT and SNEGSKA (reference sequence). The V end was cut by 0 bases, the J end by 3 bases, with 8 bases between. The CDR3 is 13 amino acids. The CDR3 loop reads CSAREGMDYGYTF. The CDR3 bases are TGCAGTGCTAGAGAGGGTATGGACTATGGCTACACCTTC.

In its sample, this clonotype was seen many times. The CDR3 loop is CSASTGGGYTF. The CDR3 coding sequence is TGCAGCGCCTCGACAGGGGGAGGCTACACCTTC. The chain joins TRBV29-1 to TRBJ1-2, with 9 positions matching TRBD1. Germline trimming cut 7 bases from V and 8 bases from J; bases unmatched to any gene: 5. The CDR3 has 11 amino acids. CDR1 SQVTM and CDR2 ANQGSEA come from the germline V gene.

V gene TRBV15 combines with J gene TRBJ1-4, with 7 bases fitting TRBD1. The V gene's germline CDR1 is LNHNV and CDR2 YYDKDF (reference sequence). V lost 5 bases and J lost 7; bases outside the gene matches: 4. CDR3 length: 13 amino acids. The CDR3 spells CATSRQGGEKLFF. The CDR3 bases are TGTGCCACCAGCCGACAGGGCGGTGAAAAACTGTTTTTT.

This clonotype was seen repeatedly, ten times or more. The V call is TRBV7-8, the J call TRBJ2-5; the D gene is possibly TRBD1 (5 bases). CDR3 length equals 14 residues. Germline CDR1 and CDR2: SGHVS and FQNEAQ. Trimming removed 2 bases from V and 4 bases from J, with 11 bases in between. The CDR3 loop is CASSLSAQGETQYF. The CDR3, as DNA: TGTGCCAGCAGCTTATCGGCGCAGGGAGAGACCCAGTACTTC.

This clonotype was seen at least ten times. The CDR3 DNA follows: TGTGCCAGCAGTTCCCGACTCAGGGGAGGGACCACTGAAGCTTTCTTT. Its translation: CASSSRLRGGTTEAFF. The genes are TRBV12-3 or TRBV12-4 and TRBJ1-1; D is perhaps TRBD1 (6 bases). The V end was cut by 4 bases, the J end by 4 bases, with 19 bases between. There are 16 residues in the CDR3.

This clonotype showed up just once. The gene calls are TRBV20-1 and TRBJ2-5, with D possibly TRBD1 on 6 matching bases. The V and J ends lost 6 bases and 2 bases respectively, with 13 bases between them. Germline assignment: CDR1 DFQATT and CDR2 SNEGSKA (reference sequence). The CDR3 covers 13 residues. The CDR3 DNA sequence: TGCAGTGCCAGACCGGGACAACAAGAGACCCAGTACTTC. It specifies CSARPGQQETQYF.

This clonotype was detected ten times or more. V is TRBV29-1 and J is TRBJ1-2, with 10 bases that match TRBD1. The V gene end was trimmed by 7 bases and the J gene end by 4 bases; junction bases not matched to a gene: 6. The CDR3 loop spans 13 amino acids. From germline, CDR1 is SQVTM and CDR2 ANQGSEA. The CDR3 bases are TGCAGCGATGGAAGGACAGGGGGCTATGGCTACACCTTC. Translated, it gives CSDGRTGGYGYTF.

There are many counts of this clonotype. V is TRBV5-6 and J is TRBJ2-3; perhaps TRBD2 as D (5 bases). The length of the CDR3 is 14 residues. V was shortened by 3 bases and J by 3 bases, with 11 bases between the two germline ends. Germline CDR1 and CDR2: SGHDT and YYEEEE. The CDR3 sequence is CASSSDLETDTQYF. The CDR3, as DNA: TGTGCCAGCAGCTCGGACTTGGAGACAGATACGCAGTATTTT.

This clonotype was recorded at least ten times. J is TRBJ2-4 and V is TRBV20-1; 10 nucleotides line up with TRBD1. Trimming removed 2 bases from V and 0 bases from J; junction bases left unmatched: 10. The CDR3 has 18 amino acids. Per germline, CDR1 DFQATT and CDR2 SNEGSKA (reference sequence). The CDR3 sequence: CSARFWTGGSLAKNIQYF. The CDR3 DNA sequence: TGCAGTGCTAGATTTTGGACAGGGGGTTCATTAGCCAAAAACATTCAGTACTTC.

There are many counts of this clonotype. CDR3 residues: CASSFITGQSGYTF. The CDR3 DNA reads TGTGCCAGCAGCTTCATCACGGGACAGAGCGGCTACACCTTC. This chain joins TRBV7-2 and TRBJ1-2; 7 bases agree with TRBD1. Germline lookup yields CDR1 SGHTA and CDR2 FQGNSA. Trimming cost V 3 bases and J 8 bases; bases outside gene matches: 9. The CDR3 length is 14 residues.

This clonotype was counted at least ten times. The rearrangement joins TRBV5-1 to TRBJ2-7, with 8 bases aligning to TRBD1. Trimming at V came to 1 base and at J to 2 bases, leaving 2 bases not matched to a gene. The CDR3 is 14 residues long. From germline, CDR1 is SGHRS and CDR2 YFSETQ. The CDR3 reads CASSLTGGTYEQYF. The CDR3 nucleotides read TGCGCCAGCAGCTTGACAGGGGGTACCTACGAGCAGTACTTC.

Turning to this clonotype: A read error may explain this, as a much larger clone is one base away. CDR3 sequence reads: CASSPGKGNSPLHF. DNA of the CDR3: TGCGCCAGCAGCCCGGGAAAGGGTAATTCACCCCTCCACTTT. This chain connects TRBV5-1 to TRBJ1-6, with unresolved D. In germline, CDR1 is SGHRS, CDR2 YFSETQ. V was shortened by 4 bases and J by 6 bases, with 11 bases between the two germline ends. The CDR3 totals 14 residues.

This clonotype was seen ten or more times. This chain links TRBV2 with TRBJ2-1; 8 bases line up with TRBD1. V dropped 8 bases and J dropped 4; count of bases not matched to a gene: 4. Germline CDR1 is SNHLY and CDR2 is FYNNEI. CDR3 size: 13 residues. This CDR3 reads CASSGQEYNEQFF. In DNA form, the CDR3 reads TGTGCCAGCTCGGGACAGGAGTACAATGAGCAGTTCTTC. The whole variable domain, filled in from reference TRBV2 and TRBJ2-1, reads EPEVTQTPSHQVTQMGQEVILRCVPISNHLYFYWYRQILGQKVEFLVSFYNNEISEKSEIFDDQFSVERPDGSNFTLKIRSTKLEDSAMYFCASSGQEYNEQFFGPGTRLTVL.